Included here is one TCR beta chain sequence, with context. This CDR3 contains 15 residues. V was pared by 4 bases and J by 11 bases, with 18 bases between. RNA in amounts of roughly 0.45 to 1 ug was reverse transcribed with random hexamers. TCRdb re-called the immunoSEQ multiplex PCR reads with MiXCR, one entry per CDR3 protein. The table lists approximately 190,000 distinct CDR3 sequences, around 93% of them singletons, with around 0.16% in the top ten. The sample belongs to a study of CD8 T cells in Susac syndrome. Overall study: Patients with Susac syndrome were therapy-naive, taking corticosteroids, with some also receiving intravenous immunoglobulin, or taking intravenous immunoglobulin alone at the time their blood was drawn.

The chain recombines TRBV23-1 with TRBJ1-6; D perhaps matches TRBD1 (6 bases). TRBV23-1 is flagged as an ORF with uncertain function. This receptor was identified in a human donor with Susac syndrome. The sequenced sample consisted of CD8+ T cells from PBMCs. The CDR3 sequence: CASSRGHPCGPPLHF. In DNA, the CDR3 is TGCGCCAGCAGTCGGGGACATCCCTGTGGTCCACCCCTCCACTTT.